This T cell receptor beta chain derives from a study of metastatic and nonmetastatic thyroid tumors. General observations from the study: Benign nodules reportedly had significantly lower TCR beta diversity than malignant thyroid tumors in blood and tumor.

In its sample, this clone ranks as medium-sized. The antigen is not known. The CDR3 length is 15 residues. CDR1 and CDR2 (germline): SEHNR, FQNEAQ (reference sequence). Trimming took 5 bases from V and 0 from J; bases not matched to a gene: 4. Authors' data handling: CDR3 differences across clinicopathological groups were used to build a distant-metastasis classifier for papillary thyroid cancer. TCRdb called clones again from the PCR reads with MiXCR. TCRdb assigned the V and J calls; the authors' analysis was not used. The sample consists of about 11,000 clones, about 37% of them appearing once. No patient received treatment before thyroid surgery.

The sequence was obtained from a female donor with papillary thyroid cancer or a benign thyroid nodule (not recorded which). Some clones in this sample may be carry-over from other donors' samples. The chain carries TRBV7-9 and TRBJ2-1; 7 bases agree with TRBD1. The material sequenced was tumor tissue. CDR3 protein: CASSTPGGSYNEQFF. The CDR3 region has the DNA TGTGCCAGCAGCACCCCAGGGGGCTCCTACAATGAGCAGTTCTTC.